This TCR beta chain was observed in a study of blood T cells in healthy people across ages (dated by TCRdb to the mid-2010s). Looking at the study overall: In model experiments, template switching captured about one uniquely barcoded TCR beta cDNA molecule for every two T cells. The study measured age-related changes in TCR beta repertoire diversity using deep sequencing normalized with unique cDNA molecular identifiers. Four age groups were formed from the donors: young (average approximately 15 years), middle-aged (approximately 40), aged (more than 55) and long-lived (82). To avoid experimental bias, donors of different ages were distributed randomly across sequencing lanes. For two donors (one aged 18 to 30 and one aged 80 or older), the study analyzed two additional independent replicas of 1 million unique cDNA reads from the same blood draw.

Donors were 30 to 45 systemically healthy Caucasian individuals from Russia aged roughly 6 to 90 years. Each donor gave 8 to 10 milliliters of peripheral blood, drawn into EDTA-treated Vacutainer tubes. PBMCs were isolated by Ficoll-Paque density-gradient centrifugation, with at least 7 million obtained per sample. Trizol reagent was used to extract total RNA from the PBMCs, yielding at least 5 micrograms per sample. For every donor, flow cytometry on a PBMC aliquot measured the percentage of naive CD45RAhigh/CD27high T cells. Points the paper makes about the study in general: The percentage of naive T cells measured by flow cytometry correlated strongly with observed TCR beta diversity. Compared with the aged group, more naive CD4+ T cells, fewer expanded clones and increased TCR diversity were shown by the long-lived group, suggesting age selection. Because the CMV infection status of the donors was unknown, age-related changes in expanded clonotypes may potentially have been confounded. As age increased, observed TCR beta diversity per million T cells dropped in a roughly linear way, and a significant reduction was already evident by age about 40. Estimates of total diversity based on one million sequenced T cells were regarded as lower bounds and as underestimates. Conclusive comparison of naive and antigen-experienced compartments was prevented by the profiling of bulk unsorted PBMCs.

Library preparation employed 5' RACE. The sequencing machine was an Illumina HiSeq 2500. The second PCR ran for about 6 to 12 cycles and used a J-beta primer mix along with a sample-barcoded 5' primer. A unique molecular identifier was introduced onto each TCR beta cDNA molecule by a template-switch 5' adaptor carrying 12 random nucleotides. At least 3 million CDR3-containing paired-end reads were obtained from each sample. First-strand cDNA was synthesized from all RNA with the Mint cDNA synthesis kit, primed by a TRBC-specific oligonucleotide. Following uracil-DNA glycosylase treatment, a first 18-cycle PCR with universal primers M1SS and BC2_uni_R was performed on all cDNA. The published analysis was carried out like this. For normalization, 1 million high-quality reads, each with a distinct molecular identifier, were randomly selected from each sample. Instead of being binned into consensus sequences, reads with shared molecular identifiers were discarded. MiTCR, with a Q25 quality threshold and the strictest error-elimination algorithm, was used for CDR3 identification, clonotype clustering and error correction. A nonparametric unseen species model with Euler transformation was used to estimate a lower bound on total TCR beta diversity. Through fastp at Q25 and MiXCR, TCRdb rebuilt clones from the public reads, retaining in-frame beta chains. Identical CDR3 proteins give one entry, which carries the most common genes and DNA. The V and J calls here are based on TCRdb, not the publication. The sample data list over 1.5 million distinct CDR3 sequences, and about 50% of these were observed just once. Approximately 2.1% of the sample comes from the top ten.

This clonotype was counted between two and nine times. Its antigen is unknown. Per-base qualities were not stored, and no clone one base away is much larger. V gives up 7 bases and J gives up 3 bases, and the segment between their germline ends measures 15 bases. The CDR3 has 14 amino acids, counting the end cysteine and phenylalanine. The CDR3 DNA has 42 bases and is translated from base 1. The germline V gene encodes CDR1 PRHDT and CDR2 FYEKMQ (reference sequence). The sequencing input was blood. This TCR was sampled from a woman between 35 and 50 years old in good health. This receptor chain uses TRBV13 and TRBJ1-2; TRBD1 could be the D gene, as 6 bases match. Here is the DNA: TGTGCCAGCACTCAGAGGGGGACCTACTATGGCTACACCTTC. It translates as CASTQRGTYYGYTF. Supplemented by the reference TRBV13 and TRBJ1-2 proteins around the CDR3, the complete variable domain is AAGVIQSPRHLIKEKRETATLKCYPIPRHDTVYWYQQGPGQDPQFLISFYEKMQSDKGSIPDRFSAQQFSDYHSELNMSSLELGDSALYFCASTQRGTYYGYTFGSGTRLTVV.